This TCR beta chain was sequenced for a study of T cells after somatic rescue of genetic block. Only in-frame clones appear in the TCRdb table, and some are missing; sequencing was by immunoSEQ multiplex PCR. The data contain tens of thousands of clones, 90% to 97% of them singletons. The CDR3 runs to 18 residues. Germline V gene sequence: CDR1 MGHRA, CDR2 YSYEKL. V lost 0 bases, J lost 3 bases, and 11 bases stayed unmatched. The clonotype comes from a child younger than two. The chain employs TRBV4-1 and TRBJ2-1; 7 positions match TRBD2. Sequenced input: peripheral blood mononuclear cells (PBMCs). In DNA, the CDR3 is TGCGCCAGCAGCCAAGAGAAGGCGGGAGCACCCTACTACAATGAGCAGTTCTTC. Residues: CASSQEKAGAPYYNEQFF.